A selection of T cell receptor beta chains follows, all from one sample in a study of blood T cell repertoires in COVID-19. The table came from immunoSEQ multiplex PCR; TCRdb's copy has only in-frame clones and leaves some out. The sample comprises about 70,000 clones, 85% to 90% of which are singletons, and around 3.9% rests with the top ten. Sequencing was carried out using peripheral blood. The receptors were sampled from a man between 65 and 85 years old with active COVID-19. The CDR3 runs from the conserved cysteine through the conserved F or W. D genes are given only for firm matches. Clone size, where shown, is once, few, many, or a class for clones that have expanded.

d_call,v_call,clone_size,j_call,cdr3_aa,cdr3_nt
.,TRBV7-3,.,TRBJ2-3,CASSPLPTDTQYF,TGTGCCAGCAGCCCCCTTCCCACAGATACGCAGTATTTT
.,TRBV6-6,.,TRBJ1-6,CASRGEALHF,TGTGCCAGCAGGGGAGAAGCCCTCCACTTT
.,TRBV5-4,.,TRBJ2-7,CASSWQGRVDEQYF,TGTGCCAGCAGCTGGCAGGGTAGGGTAGACGAGCAGTACTTC
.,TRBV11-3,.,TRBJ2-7,CASSVRDSAYEQYF,TGTGCCAGCAGCGTCCGGGACTCAGCCTACGAGCAGTACTTC
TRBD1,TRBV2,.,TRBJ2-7,CASSEVRTGGVQYF,TGTGCCAGCAGTGAAGTCCGGACAGGGGGCGTGCAGTACTTC
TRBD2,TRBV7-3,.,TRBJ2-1,CASSLIPASGRAGSYNEQFF,TGTGCCAGCAGCTTAATCCCCGCTAGCGGGAGGGCCGGCTCCTACAATGAGCAGTTCTTC
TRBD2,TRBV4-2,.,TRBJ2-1,CASSQVGLAGDEQFF,TGTGCCAGCAGCCAAGTGGGACTAGCGGGAGATGAGCAGTTCTTC
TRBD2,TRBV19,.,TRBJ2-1,CASNPWEGREEQFF,TGTGCCAGTAACCCCTGGGAGGGCCGGGAGGAGCAGTTCTTC
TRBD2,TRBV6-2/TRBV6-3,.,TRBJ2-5,CASSGGTSWGTQYF,TGTGCCAGCAGTGGCGGGACTAGCTGGGGGACCCAGTACTTC
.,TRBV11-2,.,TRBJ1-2,CASSLAEAWGYTF,TGTGCCAGCAGCTTAGCGGAGGCGTGGGGCTACACCTTC
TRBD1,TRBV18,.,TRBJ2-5,CASSPTGDQETQYF,TGTGCCAGCTCACCGACAGGGGACCAAGAGACCCAGTACTTC
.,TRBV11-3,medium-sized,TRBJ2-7,CASSTRGDYEQYF,TGTGCCAGCAGCACCAGGGGGGACTACGAGCAGTACTTC
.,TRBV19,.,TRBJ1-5,CASSMVGGGGPNKGNQPQHF,TGTGCCAGTAGTATGGTTGGGGGAGGGGGACCAAATAAGGGCAATCAGCCCCAGCATTTT
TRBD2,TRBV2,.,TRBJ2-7,CASSSRLAGTYEQYF,TGTGCCAGCAGTTCAAGACTAGCGGGTACCTACGAGCAGTACTTC
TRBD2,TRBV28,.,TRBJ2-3,CASRGLAGNTDTQYF,TGTGCCAGCCGGGGACTAGCGGGAAACACAGATACGCAGTATTTT
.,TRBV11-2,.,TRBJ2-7,CASSPGRGLPYEQYF,TGTGCCAGCAGCCCCGGGCGGGGTCTTCCCTACGAGCAGTACTTC
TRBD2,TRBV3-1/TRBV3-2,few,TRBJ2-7,CASSQPPPLGGKQYF,TGTGCCAGCAGCCAACCCCCCCCGCTCGGGGGGAAGCAGTACTTC
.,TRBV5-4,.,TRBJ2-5,CASSFPGGETQYF,TGTGCCAGCAGCTTCCCAGGAGGGGAGACCCAGTACTTC
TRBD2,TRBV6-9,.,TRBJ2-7,CASSYQRDDKRASREQYF,TGTGCCAGCAGTTATCAGCGGGACGACAAAAGGGCCTCCCGAGAGCAGTACTTC
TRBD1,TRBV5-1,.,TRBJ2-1,CASSLGDRLNEQFF,TGCGCCAGCAGCTTGGGGGACAGGCTAAATGAGCAGTTCTTC
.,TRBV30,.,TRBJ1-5,CAWSGRTSGLSNQPQHF,TGTGCCTGGAGCGGACGTACGTCGGGACTGAGCAATCAGCCCCAGCATTTT
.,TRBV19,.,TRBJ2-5,CASRVVAETQYF,TGTGCCAGTAGGGTAGTCGCGGAGACCCAGTACTTC
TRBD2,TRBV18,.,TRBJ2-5,CASSPGEGLEQETQYF,TGTGCCAGCTCACCAGGGGAGGGGTTGGAGCAAGAGACCCAGTACTTC
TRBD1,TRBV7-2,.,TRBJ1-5,CASSLQQGAYQPQHF,TGTGCCAGCAGCTTACAACAGGGGGCCTATCAGCCCCAGCATTTT
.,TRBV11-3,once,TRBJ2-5,CASSLKRQVETQYF,TGTGCCAGCAGCTTAAAAAGACAAGTGGAGACCCAGTACTTC
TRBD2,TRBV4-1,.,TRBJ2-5,CASSLQGDSGKETQYF,TGCGCCAGCAGCCTACAGGGCGATAGCGGGAAAGAGACCCAGTACTTC
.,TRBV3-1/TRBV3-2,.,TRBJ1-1,CASSQQDRGGEAFF,TGTGCCAGCAGCCAGCAGGACAGAGGGGGTGAAGCTTTCTTT
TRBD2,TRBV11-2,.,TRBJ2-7,CASTWTSGSYEQYF,TGTGCCAGCACATGGACTAGCGGGTCCTACGAGCAGTACTTC
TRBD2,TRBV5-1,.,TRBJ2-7,CASSLGTSIYEQYF,TGCGCCAGCAGCTTGGGGACTAGCATCTACGAGCAGTACTTC
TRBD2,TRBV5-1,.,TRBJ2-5,CASSGGTSGRPQETQYF,TGCGCCAGCAGCGGGGGGACTAGCGGGAGGCCCCAAGAGACCCAGTACTTC
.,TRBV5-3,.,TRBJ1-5,CARSLFGNQPQHF,TGTGCCAGAAGCTTGTTCGGCAATCAGCCCCAGCATTTT
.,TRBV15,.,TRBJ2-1,CATSRVRKWSNEQFF,TGTGCCACCAGCAGAGTTCGAAAGTGGAGCAATGAGCAGTTCTTC
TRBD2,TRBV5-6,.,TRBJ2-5,CASSTPSGRWETQYF,TGTGCCAGCAGCACCCCTAGCGGGAGGTGGGAGACCCAGTACTTC
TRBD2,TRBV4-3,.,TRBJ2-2,CASSQGPPAGNTGELFF,TGCGCCAGCAGCCAAGGCCCACCAGCGGGAAACACCGGGGAGCTGTTTTTT
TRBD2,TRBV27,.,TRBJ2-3,CASSTRLAGTDTQYF,TGTGCCAGCAGTACCCGACTAGCGGGGACAGATACGCAGTATTTT
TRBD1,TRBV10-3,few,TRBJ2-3,CAISVKVGDRPTDTQYF,TGTGCCATCAGTGTTAAGGTGGGGGACAGACCCACAGATACGCAGTATTTT
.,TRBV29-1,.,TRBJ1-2,CSARGGVGYGYTF,TGCAGCGCGAGGGGGGGCGTCGGCTATGGCTACACCTTC
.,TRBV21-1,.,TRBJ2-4,CASSRGGVSSKNIQYF,TGTGCCAGCAGCCGCGGGGGTGTGAGTTCCAAAAACATTCAGTACTTC
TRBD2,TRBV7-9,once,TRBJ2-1,CASSFPIAGASYNEQFF,TGTGCCAGCAGCTTCCCTATAGCGGGAGCTTCCTACAATGAGCAGTTCTTC
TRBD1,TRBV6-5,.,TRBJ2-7,CASSYRRTGVTEQYF,TGTGCCAGCAGTTACCGGCGGACAGGGGTAACCGAGCAGTACTTC
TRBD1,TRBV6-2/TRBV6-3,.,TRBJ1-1,CASSYADRRLMGAFF,TGTGCCAGCAGTTACGCGGACAGGCGGCTTATGGGGGCTTTCTTT
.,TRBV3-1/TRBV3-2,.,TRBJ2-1,CASSFRSSGSYNEQFF,TGTGCCAGCAGCTTCCGTTCCAGCGGGTCCTACAATGAGCAGTTCTTC
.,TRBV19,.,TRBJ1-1,CASSGLVPEAFF,TGTGCCAGTAGCGGACTGGTCCCTGAAGCTTTCTTT
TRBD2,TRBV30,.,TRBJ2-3,CAWAGTSGLDTQYF,TGTGCCTGGGCCGGGACTAGCGGGCTAGATACGCAGTATTTT
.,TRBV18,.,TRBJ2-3,CASSPRLQGGGDTQYF,TGTGCCAGCTCACCACGGTTACAGGGTGGCGGAGATACGCAGTATTTT
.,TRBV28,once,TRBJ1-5,CATSYSNQPQHF,TGTGCCACCTCTTATAGCAATCAGCCCCAGCATTTT
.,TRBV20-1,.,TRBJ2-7,CSASGEYHPGF,TGCAGTGCTAGTGGTGAGTACCACCCGGGGTTC
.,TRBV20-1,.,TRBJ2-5,CSAPLGGTQYF,TGCAGTGCGCCCCTAGGGGGGACCCAGTACTTC
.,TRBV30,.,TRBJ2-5,CAWSGGANQETQYF,TGTGCCTGGAGTGGCGGGGCCAACCAAGAGACCCAGTACTTC
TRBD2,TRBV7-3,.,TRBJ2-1,CASSHGTSGENEQFF,TGTGCCAGCAGCCACGGGACTAGCGGAGAAAATGAGCAGTTCTTC
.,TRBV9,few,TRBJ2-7,CASSVGPMREQYF,TGTGCCAGCAGCGTAGGCCCCATGAGGGAGCAGTACTTC
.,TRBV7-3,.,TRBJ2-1,CASSVQRLAGEQFF,TGTGCCAGCAGCGTACAGCGGTTAGCCGGTGAGCAGTTCTTC
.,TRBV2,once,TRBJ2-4,CASRGRPIAKNIQYF,TGTGCCAGCAGGGGCCGCCCCATAGCCAAAAACATTCAGTACTTC
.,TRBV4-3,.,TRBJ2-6,CASSQEATGSGANVLTF,TGCGCCAGCAGCCAAGAGGCCACAGGCTCTGGGGCCAACGTCCTGACTTTC
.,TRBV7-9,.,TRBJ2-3,CASSFDFAPGLTDTQYF,TGTGCCAGCAGCTTTGATTTTGCGCCAGGACTCACAGATACGCAGTATTTT
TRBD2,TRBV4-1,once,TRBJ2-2,CASSQELGLAGVGGELFF,TGCGCCAGCAGCCAAGAGTTGGGACTAGCGGGAGTGGGCGGGGAGCTGTTTTTT
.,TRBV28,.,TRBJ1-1,CASSPPRGTEAFF,TGTGCCAGCAGCCCACCCAGGGGCACTGAAGCTTTCTTT
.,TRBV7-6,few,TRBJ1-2,CASSPSGGRGNYGYTF,TGTGCCAGCAGCCCCTCCGGGGGGCGGGGGAACTATGGCTACACCTTC